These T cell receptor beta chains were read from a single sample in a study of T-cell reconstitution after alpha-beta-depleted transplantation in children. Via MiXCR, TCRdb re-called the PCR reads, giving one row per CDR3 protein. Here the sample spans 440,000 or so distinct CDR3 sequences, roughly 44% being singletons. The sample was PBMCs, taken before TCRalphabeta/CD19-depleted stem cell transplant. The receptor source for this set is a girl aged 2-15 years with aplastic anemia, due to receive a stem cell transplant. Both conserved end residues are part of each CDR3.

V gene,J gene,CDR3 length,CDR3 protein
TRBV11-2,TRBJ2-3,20,CASSLEGGTSGWGPMDTQYF
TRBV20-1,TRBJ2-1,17,CCARDQGLAGVFDEQFF
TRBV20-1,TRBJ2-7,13,CSASLAGAQEQYF
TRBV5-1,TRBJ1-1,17,CASSPNVRAHMNTEAFF
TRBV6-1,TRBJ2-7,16,CASSPLTSGGLGEQYF
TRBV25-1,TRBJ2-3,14,CASSRQGDTDTQYF
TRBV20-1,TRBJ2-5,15,CSAIKGLAWQETQYF
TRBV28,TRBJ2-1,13,CATKTSGSYEQFF
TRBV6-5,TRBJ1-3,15,CASSSWGSPGNTIYF
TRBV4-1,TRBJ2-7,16,CASSQDLDRALYEQYF
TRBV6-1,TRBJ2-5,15,CASSRWQGSEETQYF
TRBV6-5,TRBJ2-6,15,CASSSPSRGPPVLTF
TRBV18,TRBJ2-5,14,CASSPRTQGETQYF
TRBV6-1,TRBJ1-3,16,CASSPRVGSSGNTIYF